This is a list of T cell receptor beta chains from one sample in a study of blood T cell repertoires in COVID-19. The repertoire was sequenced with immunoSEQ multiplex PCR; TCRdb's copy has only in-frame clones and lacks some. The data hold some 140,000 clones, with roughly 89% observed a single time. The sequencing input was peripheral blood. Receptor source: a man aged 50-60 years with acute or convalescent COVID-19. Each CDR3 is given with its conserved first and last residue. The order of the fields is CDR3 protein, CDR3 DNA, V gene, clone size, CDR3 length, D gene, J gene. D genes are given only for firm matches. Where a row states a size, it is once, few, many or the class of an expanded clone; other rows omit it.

cdr3_aa: CASGAGRSDRNTEAFF; cdr3_nt: TGTGCCAGCGGTGCGGGGCGGTCAGACCGGAACACTGAAGCTTTCTTT; v_call: TRBV19; clone_size: -; cdr3_length: 16; d_call: -; j_call: TRBJ1-1
cdr3_aa: CASIGTNTGELFF; cdr3_nt: TGTGCCAGCATCGGGACGAACACCGGGGAGCTGTTTTTT; v_call: TRBV28; clone_size: -; cdr3_length: 13; d_call: -; j_call: TRBJ2-2
cdr3_aa: CASSSRGGRETQYF; cdr3_nt: TGTGCCAGCAGTTCGCGGGGGGGCCGAGAGACCCAGTACTTC; v_call: TRBV7-2; clone_size: -; cdr3_length: 14; d_call: TRBD2; j_call: TRBJ2-5
cdr3_aa: CASSLRDTDTQYF; cdr3_nt: TGTGCCAGCAGCTTGAGAGACACAGATACGCAGTATTTT; v_call: TRBV7-9; clone_size: few; cdr3_length: 13; d_call: -; j_call: TRBJ2-3
cdr3_aa: CASSLDPSGDAGELFF; cdr3_nt: TGTGCCAGCAGCTTAGACCCTAGCGGGGACGCCGGGGAGCTGTTTTTT; v_call: TRBV11-3; clone_size: -; cdr3_length: 16; d_call: TRBD2; j_call: TRBJ2-2
cdr3_aa: CASGNSGTGGTTGELFF; cdr3_nt: TGTGCCAGCGGCAACTCCGGGACAGGGGGTACGACCGGGGAGCTGTTTTTT; v_call: TRBV27; clone_size: once; cdr3_length: 17; d_call: TRBD1; j_call: TRBJ2-2
cdr3_aa: CASSIGPINQPQHF; cdr3_nt: TGTGCCAGTAGTATAGGGCCAATCAATCAGCCCCAGCATTTT; v_call: TRBV19; clone_size: -; cdr3_length: 14; d_call: -; j_call: TRBJ1-5
cdr3_aa: CSVQDFPNQPQHF; cdr3_nt: TGCAGCGTTCAGGACTTCCCGAATCAGCCCCAGCATTTT; v_call: TRBV29-1; clone_size: -; cdr3_length: 13; d_call: -; j_call: TRBJ1-5
cdr3_aa: CAIKPGQGYNEQFF; cdr3_nt: TGTGCCATTAAACCTGGACAGGGTTACAATGAGCAGTTCTTC; v_call: TRBV10-3; clone_size: -; cdr3_length: 14; d_call: TRBD1; j_call: TRBJ2-1
cdr3_aa: CASSPSPGQGEAFF; cdr3_nt: TGTGCCAGCAGCCCCTCTCCCGGACAGGGGGAAGCTTTCTTT; v_call: TRBV28; clone_size: -; cdr3_length: 14; d_call: TRBD1; j_call: TRBJ1-1
cdr3_aa: CASSLRDRGDSPLHF; cdr3_nt: TGTGCCAGCAGTCTCCGGGACAGAGGGGATTCACCCCTCCACTTT; v_call: TRBV28; clone_size: -; cdr3_length: 15; d_call: TRBD1; j_call: TRBJ1-6
cdr3_aa: CASSQEPAKVYEQYF; cdr3_nt: TGTGCCAGCAGCCAAGAGCCAGCGAAAGTTTACGAGCAGTACTTC; v_call: TRBV3-1/TRBV3-2; clone_size: -; cdr3_length: 15; d_call: -; j_call: TRBJ2-7
cdr3_aa: CASSSTGNNYQKLFF; cdr3_nt: TGTGCCAGCAGCAGTACAGGGAACAACTATCAAAAACTGTTTTTT; v_call: TRBV6-5; clone_size: -; cdr3_length: 15; d_call: -; j_call: TRBJ1-4
cdr3_aa: CASSLAAGIETQYF; cdr3_nt: TGCGCCAGCAGCTTGGCCGCGGGGATAGAGACCCAGTACTTC; v_call: TRBV5-1; clone_size: -; cdr3_length: 14; d_call: -; j_call: TRBJ2-5
cdr3_aa: CASKSQRAYNSPLHF; cdr3_nt: TGTGCCAGCAAGTCCCAGAGGGCCTATAATTCACCCCTCCACTTT; v_call: TRBV2; clone_size: -; cdr3_length: 15; d_call: -; j_call: TRBJ1-6
cdr3_aa: CASSNQGANYGYTF; cdr3_nt: TGTGCCAGCAGCAACCAGGGGGCTAACTATGGCTACACCTTC; v_call: TRBV5-4; clone_size: -; cdr3_length: 14; d_call: TRBD1; j_call: TRBJ1-2
cdr3_aa: CSVNTASTEAFF; cdr3_nt: TGCAGCGTTAACACAGCAAGCACTGAAGCTTTCTTT; v_call: TRBV29-1; clone_size: -; cdr3_length: 12; d_call: -; j_call: TRBJ1-1
cdr3_aa: CASSFYQGGQPQHF; cdr3_nt: TGTGCCAGCAGCTTCTATCAGGGGGGCCAGCCCCAGCATTTT; v_call: TRBV7-2; clone_size: -; cdr3_length: 14; d_call: TRBD1; j_call: TRBJ1-5
cdr3_aa: CASSSDSLMWGYTF; cdr3_nt: TGTGCCAGCAGCTCTGACAGCTTAATGTGGGGCTACACCTTC; v_call: TRBV7-3; clone_size: -; cdr3_length: 14; d_call: -; j_call: TRBJ1-2
cdr3_aa: CASSRGGTAHTGELFF; cdr3_nt: TGTGCCAGCAGTCGGGGGGGGACAGCGCACACCGGGGAGCTGTTTTTT; v_call: TRBV27; clone_size: -; cdr3_length: 16; d_call: -; j_call: TRBJ2-2
cdr3_aa: CASSPKLAGAYNEQFF; cdr3_nt: TGCGCCAGCAGCCCTAAATTAGCGGGAGCCTACAATGAGCAGTTCTTC; v_call: TRBV4-1; clone_size: once; cdr3_length: 16; d_call: TRBD2; j_call: TRBJ2-1
cdr3_aa: CASSLRTGENTEAFF; cdr3_nt: TGTGCCAGCAGCTTGCGGACAGGGGAGAACACTGAAGCTTTCTTT; v_call: TRBV5-4; clone_size: -; cdr3_length: 15; d_call: TRBD1; j_call: TRBJ1-1
cdr3_aa: CASSQVSTAERNGYTF; cdr3_nt: TGTGCCAGCAGCCAAGTAAGCACAGCCGAAAGGAATGGCTACACCTTC; v_call: TRBV3-1/TRBV3-2; clone_size: -; cdr3_length: 16; d_call: -; j_call: TRBJ1-2
cdr3_aa: CASSLGPLAGVSGAYNEQFF; cdr3_nt: TGTGCCAGCAGCTTAGGTCCCCTAGCGGGAGTTTCTGGCGCATACAATGAGCAGTTCTTC; v_call: TRBV7-7; clone_size: -; cdr3_length: 20; d_call: TRBD2; j_call: TRBJ2-1
cdr3_aa: CASSSRGVAGNTGELFF; cdr3_nt: TGTGCCAGCAGCTCCCGAGGGGTAGCGGGGAACACCGGGGAGCTGTTTTTT; v_call: TRBV7-2; clone_size: -; cdr3_length: 17; d_call: TRBD2; j_call: TRBJ2-2
cdr3_aa: CASRLDSGGDTEAFF; cdr3_nt: TGTGCCAGCCGCTTGGACAGCGGTGGGGACACTGAAGCTTTCTTT; v_call: TRBV2; clone_size: -; cdr3_length: 15; d_call: -; j_call: TRBJ1-1
cdr3_aa: CASSRTSGGAIQYF; cdr3_nt: TGTGCCAGCAGTCGTACTAGCGGGGGAGCCATTCAGTACTTC; v_call: TRBV25-1; clone_size: -; cdr3_length: 14; d_call: TRBD2; j_call: TRBJ2-4
cdr3_aa: CSVENPPGGQGYTF; cdr3_nt: TGCAGCGTTGAGAATCCCCCAGGGGGCCAGGGCTACACCTTC; v_call: TRBV29-1; clone_size: -; cdr3_length: 14; d_call: TRBD1; j_call: TRBJ1-2
cdr3_aa: CASSFSGSLYEQYF; cdr3_nt: TGCGCCAGCAGTTTTAGCGGGAGCCTCTACGAGCAGTACTTC; v_call: TRBV10-2; clone_size: -; cdr3_length: 14; d_call: TRBD2; j_call: TRBJ2-7
cdr3_aa: CASSLSGGADTQYF; cdr3_nt: TGTGCCAGCAGTTTATCGGGAGGGGCAGATACGCAGTATTTT; v_call: TRBV27; clone_size: -; cdr3_length: 14; d_call: TRBD2; j_call: TRBJ2-3
cdr3_aa: CASSFRQFNTEAFF; cdr3_nt: TGTGCCAGCAGCTTTCGACAATTCAACACTGAAGCTTTCTTT; v_call: TRBV5-5; clone_size: -; cdr3_length: 14; d_call: -; j_call: TRBJ1-1
cdr3_aa: CATSGGGRPNYGYTF; cdr3_nt: TGTGCCACCAGTGGAGGGGGCAGACCTAACTATGGCTACACCTTC; v_call: TRBV24-1; clone_size: -; cdr3_length: 15; d_call: TRBD1; j_call: TRBJ1-2
cdr3_aa: CASSYQTSGVADTQYF; cdr3_nt: TGTGCCAGCAGCTACCAGACTAGCGGGGTTGCAGATACGCAGTATTTT; v_call: TRBV7-2; clone_size: -; cdr3_length: 16; d_call: TRBD2; j_call: TRBJ2-3
cdr3_aa: CASSPGSGGAWEQFF; cdr3_nt: TGTGCCAGCAGCCCAGGGAGCGGGGGGGCCTGGGAGCAGTTCTTC; v_call: TRBV5-4; clone_size: -; cdr3_length: 15; d_call: TRBD2; j_call: TRBJ2-1
cdr3_aa: CASSQGWLAGNYEQYF; cdr3_nt: TGCGCCAGCAGCCAAGGGTGGCTAGCGGGGAACTACGAGCAGTACTTC; v_call: TRBV4-1; clone_size: -; cdr3_length: 16; d_call: TRBD2; j_call: TRBJ2-7
cdr3_aa: CASSWGVGTGYTEAFF; cdr3_nt: TGTGCCAGCAGCTGGGGGGTCGGGACAGGGTACACTGAAGCTTTCTTT; v_call: TRBV7-9; clone_size: once; cdr3_length: 16; d_call: TRBD1; j_call: TRBJ1-1
cdr3_aa: CASSEPGGANYGYTF; cdr3_nt: TGTGCCAGCAGTGAACCAGGGGGAGCTAACTATGGCTACACCTTC; v_call: TRBV2; clone_size: once; cdr3_length: 15; d_call: TRBD1; j_call: TRBJ1-2
cdr3_aa: CASSLEPLNTEAFF; cdr3_nt: TGTGCCAGCAGCTTGGAGCCGCTGAACACTGAAGCTTTCTTT; v_call: TRBV5-4; clone_size: -; cdr3_length: 14; d_call: -; j_call: TRBJ1-1
cdr3_aa: CASSQVLGGAGTEAFF; cdr3_nt: TGTGCCAGCAGCCAAGTCTTAGGGGGCGCGGGCACTGAAGCTTTCTTT; v_call: TRBV3-1/TRBV3-2; clone_size: -; cdr3_length: 16; d_call: TRBD1; j_call: TRBJ1-1
cdr3_aa: CSVEVGHKNIQYF; cdr3_nt: TGCAGCGTTGAGGTGGGACACAAAAACATTCAGTACTTC; v_call: TRBV29-1; clone_size: -; cdr3_length: 13; d_call: -; j_call: TRBJ2-4
cdr3_aa: CASSASGPPVNQPQHF; cdr3_nt: TGTGCCAGCAGTGCGTCAGGCCCGCCGGTCAATCAGCCCCAGCATTTT; v_call: TRBV7-2; clone_size: -; cdr3_length: 16; d_call: -; j_call: TRBJ1-5
cdr3_aa: CASSWTATDTQYF; cdr3_nt: TGTGCCAGTAGTTGGACAGCCACAGATACGCAGTATTTT; v_call: TRBV19; clone_size: -; cdr3_length: 13; d_call: -; j_call: TRBJ2-3
cdr3_aa: CASSFWTANTGELFF; cdr3_nt: TGTGCCAGCAGCTTCTGGACAGCGAACACCGGGGAGCTGTTTTTT; v_call: TRBV11-2; clone_size: -; cdr3_length: 15; d_call: -; j_call: TRBJ2-2
cdr3_aa: CASSLDGGSTANYGYTF; cdr3_nt: TGTGCCAGCAGCTTAGATGGGGGCAGTACGGCTAACTATGGCTACACCTTC; v_call: TRBV11-2; clone_size: -; cdr3_length: 17; d_call: -; j_call: TRBJ1-2
cdr3_aa: CASSFLGEETQYF; cdr3_nt: TGCGCCAGCAGCTTTTTAGGGGAAGAGACCCAGTACTTC; v_call: TRBV5-1; clone_size: -; cdr3_length: 13; d_call: -; j_call: TRBJ2-5
cdr3_aa: CASSGTGTTYGYTF; cdr3_nt: TGTGCCAGCAGCGGTACCGGGACAACCTATGGCTACACCTTC; v_call: TRBV9; clone_size: -; cdr3_length: 14; d_call: -; j_call: TRBJ1-2